Listed below are T cell receptor beta chains from one sample, sequenced in a study of blood T cell repertoires in COVID-19. Libraries were prepared by immunoSEQ multiplex PCR; TCRdb keeps only in-frame clonotypes and omits some of them. The sample records around 140,000 clones, around 86% being singletons. The source material was peripheral blood. Every receptor here comes from a human donor in a cohort sampled during active COVID-19. Each CDR3 is given with its conserved first and last residue. D genes are given only for firm matches. Where a row states a size, it is once, few, many or the class of an expanded clone; other rows omit it.

D gene: .; V gene: TRBV7-2; clone size: .; CDR3 protein: CASSMLQVMSDEQYF
D gene: TRBD1; V gene: TRBV4-3; clone size: .; CDR3 protein: CASSQASGQGDNEQFF
D gene: .; V gene: TRBV7-9; clone size: .; CDR3 protein: CASSPIGQINYGYTF
D gene: TRBD1; V gene: TRBV6-5; clone size: .; CDR3 protein: CASQKDRGNTGELFF
D gene: .; V gene: TRBV2; clone size: .; CDR3 protein: CASSVTWASAFNQPQHF
D gene: .; V gene: TRBV20-1; clone size: .; CDR3 protein: CSARAAGELFF
D gene: .; V gene: TRBV28; clone size: once; CDR3 protein: CASSRPTVSYEQYF
D gene: TRBD2; V gene: TRBV7-3; clone size: .; CDR3 protein: CASSLAGVDTQYF
D gene: .; V gene: TRBV7-3; clone size: .; CDR3 protein: CASSFGRGETQYF
D gene: .; V gene: TRBV5-1; clone size: .; CDR3 protein: CASSLDRSASYEQYF
D gene: TRBD1; V gene: TRBV7-8; clone size: .; CDR3 protein: CASSLVGTGGDTQYF
D gene: .; V gene: TRBV4-3; clone size: once; CDR3 protein: CASSQDGLTETQYF
D gene: TRBD2; V gene: TRBV27; clone size: .; CDR3 protein: CASTGLAYEQFF
D gene: TRBD2; V gene: TRBV11-2; clone size: few; CDR3 protein: CASSLGLAGGTSYEQYF
D gene: .; V gene: TRBV4-1; clone size: few; CDR3 protein: CASSQGSPDQPQHF
D gene: .; V gene: TRBV2; clone size: .; CDR3 protein: CASTTQGGNQPQHF
D gene: .; V gene: TRBV6-5; clone size: .; CDR3 protein: CASKQGDRYTEAFF
D gene: .; V gene: TRBV7-2; clone size: .; CDR3 protein: CASNKSPTTGANVLTF
D gene: TRBD2; V gene: TRBV7-8; clone size: .; CDR3 protein: CASSSTSGSSYNEQFF
D gene: .; V gene: TRBV9; clone size: .; CDR3 protein: CASSPPWAGNYGYTF
D gene: .; V gene: TRBV28; clone size: few; CDR3 protein: CASSLPVRDYEQYF
D gene: TRBD2; V gene: TRBV9; clone size: .; CDR3 protein: CASSDPSGLATQETQYF
D gene: TRBD1; V gene: TRBV18; clone size: .; CDR3 protein: CASSNPGTGFHEQYF